The 23 T cell receptor beta chains given below trace back to one sample, sequenced in a study of cytomegalovirus exposure and HLA in healthy donors. This PCR relied on a set of 60 Vbeta primers and 13 Jbeta primers. This table comes from immunoSEQ multiplex PCR, and its TCRdb copy is limited to in-frame clones, with some not included. The sample records 160,000 or so clones, around three quarters being singletons. The sequencing sample was made of PBMCs. The receptors here all came from a middle-aged man in good health and CMV-seropositive.

The V gene is TRBV5-1, the J gene TRBJ2-3, with 8 bases that match TRBD1. The CDR3 runs 15 residues. The junction had 7 bases not matched to a gene; V was cut back by 4 bases and J by 3 bases. The germline V gene has CDR1 SGHRS and CDR2 YFSETQ. CDR3 DNA: TGCGCCAGCAGCGAAGGACAGGGAATTACAGATACGCAGTATTTT. Its translation: CASSEGQGITDTQYF. The whole variable domain, remainder taken from reference TRBV5-1 and TRBJ2-3, is KAGVTQTPRYLIKTRGQQVTLSCSPISGHRSVSWYQQTPGQGLQFLFEYFSETQRNKGNFPGRFSGRQFSNSRSEMNVSTLELGDSALYLCASSEGQGITDTQYFGPGTRLTVL.

The chain employs TRBV7-2 and TRBJ2-3; 7 bases agree with TRBD2. Germline V lookup: CDR1 SGHTA, CDR2 FQGNSA. The CDR3 contains 15 residues. The trim removed 5 bases at V and 2 bases at J, leaving 7 bases unmatched. As DNA, the CDR3 is TGTGCCAGCAGCCGCAGCGGGGTGCCCACAGATACGCAGTATTTT. As protein: CASSRSGVPTDTQYF.

A note on this clone: This same CDR3 is encoded by further DNA sequences in the sample. The CDR3: CASSPGGDYNEQFF. The DNA for the CDR3 is TGTGCCAGTAGTCCGGGGGGAGACTACAATGAGCAGTTCTTC. The rearrangement joins TRBV19 to TRBJ2-1; the match to TRBD2 covers 7 bases. There are 14 residues in the CDR3. V trimming: 5 bases; J trimming: 3 bases; junction bases outside the gene matches: 4. The V gene's germline CDR1 is LNHDA and CDR2 SQIVND (reference sequence). The entire variable domain, with the rest obtained from reference TRBV19 and TRBJ2-1, is as follows: DGGITQSPKYLFRKEGQNVTLSCEQNLNHDAMYWYRQDPGQGLRLIYYSQIVNDFQKGDIAEGYSVSREKKESFPLTVTSAQKNPTAFYLCASSPGGDYNEQFFGPGTRLTVL.

This clone was seen a single time. The V and J genes are TRBV27 and TRBJ1-1; the D is unclear. The CDR3 runs to 14 residues. V lost 6 bases and J 5 bases, leaving 16 bases between the germline ends. CDR1 is MNHEY, CDR2 SMNVEV, per germline (reference sequence). The CDR3 region has the DNA TGTGCCAGCAGGAGGACCCGGTCGGGAACTGAAGCTTTCTTT. Translation gives CASRRTRSGTEAFF.

Note on this clone: At one end, the junction sequence differs from germline, possibly due to a read error. This chain uses TRBV25-1 with TRBJ2-7, with 11 nucleotides matching TRBD1. The CDR3 runs 14 residues. Germline V lookup: CDR1 MGHDK, CDR2 SYGVNS. In nucleotides, the CDR3 is TGTGCCAGCAGTATGGACAGGGGGCTCTACGAGCGGTACTTC. This encodes CASSMDRGLYERYF.

The chain links TRBV6-6 to TRBJ2-7; 10 bases match TRBD2. V trimming: 4 bases; J trimming: 1 base; junction bases outside the gene matches: 4. Germline values: CDR1 MNHNY, CDR2 SVGAGI (reference sequence). The length of the CDR3 is 15 residues. This chain's CDR3 is CASSSLAGVSYEQYF. CDR3 bases: TGTGCCAGCAGTTCCCTAGCGGGGGTGTCCTACGAGCAGTACTTC.

The chain uses TRBV10-2 and TRBJ2-1, with D perhaps TRBD1 (6 bases). This CDR3 has 15 residues. Germline V gene sequence: CDR1 WSHSY, CDR2 SAAADI. Trimming removed 5 bases from V and 2 bases from J, with 13 bases in between. CDR3 nucleotides: TGCGCCAGCAGTAAAGAACAGGGACCCTACAATGAGCAGTTCTTC. Amino acids: CASSKEQGPYNEQFF.

This clone was seen once. This sequence joins TRBV7-9 and TRBJ2-7; 7 bases are a match to TRBD1. CDR1 SEHNR and CDR2 FQNEAQ come from the germline V gene (reference sequence). The J segment lost 4 bases and the V segment lost 5 bases, leaving 8 bases of the junction unmatched. The CDR3 spans 14 residues. The CDR3 region is CASSIGQEPYEQYF. Written as DNA, the CDR3 is TGTGCCAGCAGCATCGGACAGGAGCCTTACGAGCAGTACTTC. The whole variable domain, remainder taken from reference TRBV7-9 and TRBJ2-7, is DTGVSQNPRHKITKRGQNVTFRCDPISEHNRLYWYRQTLGQGPEFLTYFQNEAQLEKSRLLSDRFSAERPKGSFSTLEIQRTEQGDSAMYLCASSIGQEPYEQYFGPGTRLTVT.

The chain combines TRBV7-9 with TRBJ1-5; 8 bases map to TRBD1. V dropped 4 bases and J dropped 6; count of bases not matched to a gene: 5. The CDR3 sequence is 14 residues long. In germline, CDR1 is SEHNR, CDR2 FQNEAQ (reference sequence). The CDR3 loop is CASSSSGGRQPQHF. Here the CDR3 DNA reads TGTGCCAGCAGCTCTTCAGGGGGCCGTCAGCCCCAGCATTTT.

This chain links TRBV7-3 with TRBJ1-1; D is perhaps TRBD1 (6 bases). The ends were cut back, 5 bases at V and 1 base at J, with 8 bases in the middle. The germline gives CDR1 SGHTA, CDR2 FQGTGA. The CDR3 loop spans 13 amino acids. This CDR3 reads CASSPTGNTEAFF. The CDR3 DNA is TGTGCCAGCAGCCCGACAGGGAACACTGAAGCTTTCTTT.

V and J are TRBV7-9 and TRBJ2-1, with 10 nucleotides matching TRBD2. The CDR3 is 14 residues long. Trimming removed 5 bases from V and 16 bases from J; junction bases left unmatched: 14. Germline CDR1 is SEHNR and CDR2 is FQNEAQ (reference sequence). The CDR3 coding sequence is TGTGCCAGCAGCCGGACGAGTAGCGGGGGGATGGAATTCTTC. Its translation: CASSRTSSGGMEFF.

This clone was seen a handful of times. The chain joins TRBV7-6 to TRBJ1-3; the D gene is possibly TRBD1 (5 bases). The V gene lost 5 bases and the J gene lost 0 bases, with 14 bases spanning the gap. This CDR3 has 16 amino acids. In germline, CDR1 is SGHVS, CDR2 FNYEAQ. The CDR3 DNA reads as TGTGCCAGCAGCATGGGGACTGAGTACTCTGGAAACACCATATATTTT. It yields the protein CASSMGTEYSGNTIYF. Combining the CDR3 with reference TRBV7-6 and TRBJ1-3 gives the whole variable domain GAGVSQSPRYKVTKRGQDVALRCDPISGHVSLYWYRQALGQGPEFLTYFNYEAQQDKSGLPNDRFSAERPEGSISTLTIQRTEQRDSAMYRCASSMGTEYSGNTIYFGEGSWLTVV.

The chain links TRBV6-1 to TRBJ2-7; 9 bases align to TRBD2. Germline-derived CDR1 and CDR2 are MNHNS and SASEGT. The CDR3 length is 14 residues. Trimming cost V 8 bases and J 5 bases; bases outside gene matches: 10. The CDR3 nucleotides read TGTGCCAGCCTCTGGGCGGGGGGGGCGGACGAGCAGTACTTC. Amino acid sequence: CASLWAGGADEQYF.

This sequence joins TRBV7-8 and TRBJ1-5; weak D call: TRBD1 (5 bases). Germline CDR1 and CDR2: SGHVS and FQNEAQ. This CDR3 is 15 amino acids long. The V end lost 5 bases, the J end lost 7 bases, and 18 bases lay between the germline ends. CDR3 sequence: CASSRNRDSKQPQHF. Written as DNA, the CDR3 is TGTGCCAGCAGCCGCAACCGGGACTCGAAACAGCCCCAGCATTTT.

This chain uses TRBV6-1 with TRBJ2-2; D possibly corresponds to TRBD1 (5 bases). The CDR3 spans 14 residues. Germline V gives CDR1 MNHNS, CDR2 SASEGT. The ends were cut back, 3 bases at V and 6 bases at J, with 11 bases in the middle. The CDR3 protein is CASSDRDGAGELFF. The CDR3, as DNA: TGTGCCAGCAGTGACAGGGATGGTGCCGGGGAGCTGTTTTTT.

V and J are TRBV4-1 and TRBJ2-2, with D unclear. In germline, CDR1 is MGHRA, CDR2 YSYEKL. The CDR3 sequence is 14 residues long. V dropped 1 base and J dropped 5 bases, with 8 bases sitting between them. This chain's CDR3 is CASSQGSRTGELFF. CDR3 sequence (DNA): TGCGCCAGCAGCCAAGGTTCGCGGACCGGGGAGCTGTTTTTT.

The genes are TRBV18 and TRBJ1-1; tentative D call: TRBD1 (6 bases). This CDR3 comprises 15 residues. In germline, CDR1 is KGHSH, CDR2 LQKENI. V was trimmed by 4 bases and J by 1 base, leaving 13 bases between them. Here the CDR3 reads CASSRQQGANTEAFF. CDR3 coding DNA: TGTGCCAGCTCACGGCAACAGGGTGCGAACACTGAAGCTTTCTTT.

This chain connects TRBV4-3 to TRBJ1-2, with D perhaps TRBD1 (6 bases). Germline assignment: CDR1 LGHNA and CDR2 YSLEER. The V and J ends lost 0 bases and 6 bases respectively, with 17 bases between them. The CDR3 runs to 16 residues. CDR3 residues: CASSQERTVKGNGYTF. The CDR3 DNA is TGCGCCAGCAGCCAAGAGAGGACAGTTAAGGGGAATGGCTACACCTTC.

There are a few counts of this clone. The chain combines TRBV9 with TRBJ1-1; tentatively, D is TRBD1 (6 bases). The germline V gene encodes CDR1 SGDLS and CDR2 YYNGEE. The V gene lost 4 bases and the J gene lost 0 bases, with 13 bases spanning the gap. CDR3 size: 15 residues. This CDR3 reads CASSPRTVMNTEAFF. DNA of the CDR3: TGTGCCAGCAGCCCAAGGACAGTCATGAACACTGAAGCTTTCTTT.

This rearrangement joins TRBV29-1 to TRBJ2-3, with 10 bases lining up with TRBD2. This CDR3 is built from 15 residues. Per germline, CDR1 SQVTM and CDR2 ANQGSEA. The V and J ends lost 2 bases and 4 bases, in that order; junction bases with no gene match: 6. The CDR3 nucleotides are TGCAGCGTTGAAAAGCGGGGGGGCCGGGCAGATACGCAGTATTTT. Translation: CSVEKRGGRADTQYF.

The rearrangement uses TRBV28 and TRBJ2-1; D ambiguous. The CDR3 spans 12 residues. From germline, CDR1 is MDHEN and CDR2 SYDVKM. The germline V and J ends were trimmed by 1 base and 8 bases, with 6 bases remaining between them. CDR3 amino acids: CASSLSLDEQFF. CDR3 nucleotide sequence: TGTGCCAGCAGTTTATCCCTCGATGAGCAGTTCTTC.

The CDR3 is CASSGTSGASYEQYF. CDR3 nucleotides: TGTGCCAGTAGTGGGACTAGCGGGGCTTCCTACGAGCAGTACTTC. The rearrangement links TRBV19 to TRBJ2-7, with 13 bases fitting TRBD2. Germline V gene sequence: CDR1 LNHDA, CDR2 SQIVND (reference sequence). There are 15 residues in the CDR3. Germline trimming cut 5 bases from V and 1 base from J; bases unmatched to any gene: 2.

The J gene is TRBJ2-1, the V gene TRBV25-1; D is possibly TRBD2 (5 bases). The V end was cut by 5 bases, the J end by 4 bases, with 12 bases between. This CDR3 is built from 14 residues. Germline V gene data show CDR1 as MGHDK and CDR2 as SYGVNS. The CDR3 bases are TGTGCCAGCAGTCCCGGGGTTACTTACAATGAGCAGTTCTTC. Protein product: CASSPGVTYNEQFF.